The clone carrying this T cell receptor beta chain was detected only once. Together with a sample-barcoded 5' primer, a J-beta primer mix was included in a second PCR lasting 7 to 11 cycles. Each of the samples gave a minimum of 2.5 million paired-end reads that contained CDR3. TCRdb re-derived calls from the 5' RACE reads in MiXCR, one entry per CDR3 protein. The top ten clones hold about an eighth of a sample with hundreds of thousands of distinct CDR3 sequences, 45% to 50% of them seen once. J lost 4 bases, V lost 0 bases, and 4 bases had no gene match. The CDR3 length is 16 residues. The germline CDR1 and CDR2 sequences are MNHEY and SVGAGI. These data originate in a study of blood T cells in healthy people across ages.

The clonotype originates from a man younger than 45 in good health. The V and J genes are TRBV6-5 and TRBJ2-1; TRBD2 matches at 9 bases. The specimen sequenced was blood. The CDR3 region is CASSYSLRGGYNEQFF. DNA for the CDR3: TGTGCCAGCAGTTACTCGTTGCGGGGGGGATACAATGAGCAGTTCTTC.